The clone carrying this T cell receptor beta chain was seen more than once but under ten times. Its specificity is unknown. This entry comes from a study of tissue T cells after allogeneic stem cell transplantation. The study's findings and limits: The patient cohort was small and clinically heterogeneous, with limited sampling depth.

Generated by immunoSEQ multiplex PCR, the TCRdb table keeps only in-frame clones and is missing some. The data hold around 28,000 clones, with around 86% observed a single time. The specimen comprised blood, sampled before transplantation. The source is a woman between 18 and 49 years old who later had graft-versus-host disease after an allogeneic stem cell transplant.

CDR3 coding DNA: TGTGCCAGCAGCCAAGGTCCAGGGCGTAATTCACCCCTCCACTTT. It specifies CASSQGPGRNSPLHF. The gene calls are TRBV3-1 (or the pseudogene TRBV3-2) and TRBJ1-6; possibly TRBD1 for D (5 bases). The germline V and J ends were trimmed by 1 base and 6 bases, with 10 bases remaining between them. CDR3 length: 15 residues. CDR1 is LGHDT, CDR2 YNNKEL, per germline (reference sequence).